These 22 T cell receptor beta chains were all obtained from the same sample, sequenced in a study of T cells in Graves' hyperthyroidism and ophthalmopathy. RNA transcripts provided the source from which TCR beta CDR3 regions were amplified. Primed by the HTBI set, a first-round RT-PCR was run on the TCR CDR3. TCRdb called the multiplex PCR reads again in MiXCR, with one record for every CDR3 protein. Here the sample spans under 250,000 distinct CDR3 sequences, about 15% being singletons. Sequenced material: blood. These receptors all stem from a woman between 45 and 65 years old with Graves' hyperthyroidism.

This clonotype was found many times. J is TRBJ1-1 and V is TRBV28, with D possibly TRBD1 on 6 matching bases. The V end lost 6 bases, the J end lost 3 bases, and 14 bases lay between the germline ends. This CDR3 has 14 amino acids. Germline lookup yields CDR1 MDHEN and CDR2 SYDVKM. DNA for the CDR3: TGTGCCAGCAGGACCGGGACACTCTACACTGAAGCTTTCTTT. It specifies CASRTGTLYTEAFF.

The CDR3 nucleotides are TGTGCCAGCAATCTAGCGGGATACAATGAGCAGTTCTTC. Its protein product is CASNLAGYNEQFF. This chain connects TRBV6-1 to TRBJ2-1, with 9 bases fitting TRBD2. The germline V gene encodes CDR1 MNHNS and CDR2 SASEGT. This CDR3 spans 13 amino acids. V shed 7 bases and J 4 bases; nucleotides not matched to a gene: 2.

This clonotype has a handful of counts. V usage is TRBV20-1 and J usage is TRBJ2-3, with 10 bases aligning to TRBD2. The V gene's germline CDR1 is DFQATT and CDR2 SNEGSKA (reference sequence). Unmatched junction bases numbered 11, after V lost 3 bases and J lost 2 bases. This CDR3 has 17 residues. CDR3 protein: CSASNPASGGLTDTQYF. The CDR3 DNA sequence: TGCAGTGCTAGTAACCCCGCTAGCGGGGGACTCACAGATACGCAGTATTTT.

This clonotype was picked up a small number of times. The V call is TRBV10-2, the J call TRBJ1-1; no definite D call. The CDR3 is 13 residues long. The germline CDR1 and CDR2 sequences are WSHSY and SAAADI. V lost 2 bases, J lost 0 bases, and 4 bases lay in between. The CDR3 here is CASSEGLNTEAFF. As DNA, the CDR3 is TGCGCCAGCAGTGAGGGTTTGAACACTGAAGCTTTCTTT.

This clonotype was seen a few times. This rearrangement joins TRBV6-1 to TRBJ2-5, with D maybe TRBD2 (5 bases). The V gene lost 5 bases and the J gene lost 7 bases, with 14 bases spanning the gap. This CDR3 is 13 amino acids long. Germline V gene data show CDR1 as MNHNS and CDR2 as SASEGT. The CDR3 region is CASSYDYLGTQYF. Here the CDR3 DNA reads TGTGCCAGCAGTTATGACTACCTAGGGACCCAGTACTTC.

This clonotype was found a few times. The chain couples TRBV12-3 or TRBV12-4 to TRBJ1-2; D gene unclear. V was cut by 4 bases and J by 8 bases, with 11 bases left in between. CDR3 length: 12 residues. This chain's CDR3 is CASSSQTVGYTF. The CDR3 bases are TGTGCCAGCAGTTCCCAAACCGTCGGCTACACCTTC.

This clonotype was observed many times. The chain carries TRBV28 and TRBJ2-1; 9 nucleotides line up with TRBD1. Germline CDR1 is MDHEN and CDR2 is SYDVKM. V was pared by 5 bases and J by 7 bases, with 9 bases of the junction left unmatched. This CDR3 has 15 amino acids. This CDR3 is CASSRQGVLQNEQFF. The CDR3 DNA sequence: TGTGCCAGCAGTCGACAGGGGGTATTACAGAATGAGCAGTTCTTC.

This clonotype was picked up many times. V gene TRBV7-9 combines with J gene TRBJ2-5; possibly TRBD2 for D (5 bases). Trimming stripped 3 bases from V and 3 bases from J, with 14 bases between. Germline V lookup: CDR1 SEHNR, CDR2 FQNEAQ (reference sequence). The CDR3 covers 15 residues. CDR3 amino acids: CASSFRRLREETQYF. As DNA, the CDR3 is TGTGCCAGCAGCTTCCGGCGGCTGAGGGAAGAGACCCAGTACTTC.

The sample holds a few counts of this clonotype. The rearrangement links TRBV12-3 or TRBV12-4 to TRBJ1-5, with a possible D match to TRBD1 (5 bases). Trimming stripped 7 bases from V and 7 bases from J, with 14 bases between. The CDR3 contains 13 residues. The CDR3 loop reads CASTQQGVQPQHF. The CDR3 DNA follows: TGTGCCAGCACCCAGCAGGGAGTCCAGCCCCAGCATTTT.

Ten or more counts support this clonotype. J is TRBJ2-7 and V is TRBV20-1; D may be TRBD1 (5 bases). Deletions cut 4 bases from V and 6 bases from J, with 16 bases between. CDR1 and CDR2 from the germline V gene are DFQATT and SNEGSKA (reference sequence). This CDR3 has 13 residues. CDR3 DNA sequence: TGCAGTGCTAATGAGCCCAGGGTAGGCGAGCAGTACTTC. Translating it yields CSANEPRVGEQYF.

In the case of this clonotype: Possible read error: a much larger clone is one base away. The missing conserved phenylalanine or tryptophan at the end of this CDR3 makes a read error likely. The chain joins TRBV24-1 to TRBJ2-3; TRBD1 is a possible D gene (5 bases). From germline, CDR1 is KGHDR and CDR2 SFDVKD. The CDR3 covers 13 residues. Deletions cut 10 bases from V and 1 base from J, with 11 bases between. CDR3 sequence: CATGVGGTDTQYL. The CDR3 DNA sequence: TGTGCCACAGGGGTTGGTGGCACAGATACGCAGTATCTT.

This clonotype came up a few times. This sequence joins TRBV7-9 and TRBJ2-1, with a weak D call TRBD1 (6 bases). CDR3 length: 15 amino acids. Germline CDR1 SEHNR, CDR2 FQNEAQ (reference sequence). Between the trimmed V and J ends, which lost 4 bases and 10 bases, there was a span of 20 bases. CDR3 in amino acids: CASSSQAQGLGEQFF. CDR3 DNA sequence: TGTGCCAGCAGCTCCCAGGCACAGGGATTAGGGGAGCAGTTCTTC.

Many counts were recorded for this clonotype. V usage is TRBV7-9 and J usage is TRBJ2-3, with 10 bases aligning to TRBD2. CDR1 is SEHNR and CDR2 is FQNEAQ in the germline V gene (reference sequence). CDR3 length equals 15 residues. V shed 5 bases and J 0 bases; nucleotides not matched to a gene: 2. CDR3 loop: CASSPTSGSTDTQYF. Written as DNA, the CDR3 is TGTGCCAGCAGCCCGACTAGCGGGAGCACAGATACGCAGTATTTT.

This clonotype has a handful of counts. The chain carries TRBV5-6 and TRBJ1-6; D gene unclear. Trimming removed 2 bases from V and 7 bases from J, with 10 bases in between. The length of the CDR3 is 14 residues. Germline V CDR1 and CDR2: SGHDT, YYEEEE. The CDR3 DNA reads TGTGCCAGCAGCTTTGATGGGCGAAATTCACCCCTCCACTTT. Translated: CASSFDGRNSPLHF.

Ten or more counts support this clonotype. The rearrangement joins TRBV12-3 or TRBV12-4 to TRBJ1-1, with no clear D. There are 13 residues in the CDR3. Trimming shortened V by 4 bases and J by 14 bases, and 20 bases separated the two germline ends. The CDR3 nucleotides read TGTGCCAGCAGTTCCCCGGACGGTGTGCCTGGATTCTTT. This codes for CASSSPDGVPGFF.

There are a few counts of this clonotype. Being one base from a much bigger clone, this may be a read error. The V call is TRBV12-3 or TRBV12-4, the J call TRBJ1-2, with D perhaps matching TRBD1 (6 bases). The CDR3 spans 13 residues. The CDR3 DNA sequence: TGTGCCAGCAGTCCTCAGGGGTGGGGTGGCTGCACCTTC. Its protein product is CASSPQGWGGCTF.

This clonotype was seen many times. J is TRBJ1-1 and V is TRBV7-8; D may be TRBD1 (5 bases). CDR3 length equals 13 residues. The V gene lost 2 bases and the J gene lost 4 bases, with 8 bases spanning the gap. Germline V gene data show CDR1 as SGHVS and CDR2 as FQNEAQ. The CDR3 region has the DNA TGTGCCAGCAGCTTAATGGGGGGCACTGAAGCTTTCTTT. Its protein is CASSLMGGTEAFF.

V usage is TRBV6-1 and J usage is TRBJ2-7, with D maybe TRBD1 (6 bases). Trimming shortened V by 8 bases and J by 3 bases, and 20 bases separated the two germline ends. Per the germline V gene, CDR1 is MNHNS and CDR2 is SASEGT. The CDR3 spans 15 residues. The CDR3 loop reads CASGGQSNAVYEQYF. The CDR3 DNA reads as TGTGCCAGCGGAGGACAGTCTAATGCGGTCTACGAGCAGTACTTC.

This clonotype was seen ten or more times. The chain couples TRBV6-1 to TRBJ2-7; TRBD2 agrees at 7 bases. Germline V lookup: CDR1 MNHNS, CDR2 SASEGT. This CDR3 has 14 residues. After removal of 6 bases from V and 5 bases from J, the junction contained 10 bases not matched to a gene. The DNA of the CDR3 is TGTGCCAGCAGGACCGCGGGGGTAGGAGACGAGCAGTACTTC. This sequence encodes CASRTAGVGDEQYF.

V usage is TRBV20-1 and J usage is TRBJ2-4; D is undetermined. V was clipped by 5 bases and J by 3 bases, with 14 bases between them. Germline V gene lookup returns CDR1 DFQATT and CDR2 SNEGSKA (reference sequence). This CDR3 has 14 residues. The CDR3 here is CSAFPTSGKNIQYF. The CDR3 nucleotides read TGCAGTGCTTTCCCCACGTCGGGCAAAAACATTCAGTACTTC.

This clonotype was picked up many times. CDR3 sequence reads: CATSGALDGGYTF. The DNA for the CDR3 is TGTGCCACCAGTGGGGCCCTGGATGGGGGCTACACCTTC. V usage is TRBV24-1 and J usage is TRBJ1-2; D not resolved. The V gene's germline CDR1 is KGHDR and CDR2 SFDVKD. V was pared by 5 bases and J by 8 bases, with 14 bases between. The CDR3 has 13 residues.

The rearrangement uses TRBV7-3 and TRBJ2-3; D is unresolved. This CDR3 has 14 amino acids. The germline V and J ends were trimmed by 2 bases and 2 bases, with 8 bases remaining between them. Germline V CDR1 and CDR2: SGHTA, FQGTGA. The CDR3 DNA sequence: TGTGCCAGCAGCTTACTCTCGATCACAGATACGCAGTATTTT. Translated, it gives CASSLLSITDTQYF.